Reported below is one T cell receptor (beta chain). Sequencing used immunoSEQ multiplex PCR; TCRdb keeps in-frame clones, though not all of them. This sample has around 60,000 clones; about 90% occur once, and the top ten carry around 2%. Trimming removed 2 bases at V and 3 bases at J, with 11 bases between. This CDR3 is 15 amino acids long. Germline-derived CDR1 and CDR2 are KGHSY and FQNENV. The record originates from a study of OX40 agonist ivuxolimab in advanced cancers. This sequence was found in an adult with an advanced solid tumor such as melanoma, head and neck, liver or kidney cancer. This specimen was CD4+ or CD8+ T cells sorted from blood, taken in a trial of the OX40 agonist ivuxolimab. The gene calls are TRBV16 and TRBJ2-1; D remains ambiguous. DNA of the CDR3: TGTGCCAGCAGCCAAAACTTAATAAACTACAATGAGCAGTTCTTC. Translation: CASSQNLINYNEQFF.